This TCR beta chain was obtained from a study of cytomegalovirus exposure and HLA in healthy donors (dated by TCRdb to the late 2010s). Context from the whole study: In an earlier analysis of around 540 of the donors, about 270 Gb of sequence data and 120 million or so unique TCR beta sequences from 150 million to 200 million T cells were reported. All discovery cohort repertoires had been generated using a single sequencing platform. The number of donors typed differed by locus, with roughly 620-630 for A, B, C, DRB1 and DQB1, around 560 for DQA1, over 600 for DPA1, and around 450 for DPB1. Of the 350 to 450 genotyped donors, 75% to 85% were placed in the genetic ancestry cluster associated with self-reported Caucasian donors. Donor age, sex, ethnicity and CMV serostatus were compiled together with the repertoire data. In a later analysis, previously published TCR beta repertoires from 550 to 700 donors were re-analyzed and high-resolution HLA genotyping was added so that TCR occurrence patterns could be studied. In an earlier analysis of 500 to 650 of the donors, high-throughput TCR beta sequencing was used to judge whether each TCR beta V gene segment behaved as functional or pseudogenic. The study profiled the T cell repertoires of more than 500 subjects by immunosequencing and related them to cytomegalovirus serostatus. Roughly 5 DR-DQ haplotypes were treated as single units for association and clustering because of strong linkage in the cohort. The study combined high-throughput TCR immunosequencing, statistical association of individual TCRs with disease status, and machine learning to predict cytomegalovirus infection status. Rather than drawing on any new phenotypic data, the later analysis identified candidate immune exposures from TCR beta sequences and the way those sequences occurred across donors. On average, around 240,000 unique TCR beta nucleotide sequences were sequenced per donor among about 400 genotyped donors of the cohort, with 15% to 20% of those sequences being non-productive. Class I and class II HLA loci were covered by the typing at four-digit resolution. The study aimed to test whether cataloging public T cell receptors could reveal signatures of past pathogen exposure. In a later genetic analysis, genome-wide SNP genotypes for about three fifths of the roughly 670 donors were used, and that subset was treated as a discovery cohort. An early release covering roughly 640 HLA-typed donors comprised approximately 300 gigabases of sequencing data and tens of millions of unique TCR sequences. A separate validation cohort of 100 to 150 different subjects was used in addition to the 666-subject first cohort. Points the paper makes about the study in general: In a later analysis, HLA-associated TCR beta chains were found to be more clonally expanded and to have lower generation probabilities than equally common non-associated chains. Some IMGT-functional V segments, including TRBV6-2 and TRBV6-3, could not be told apart with the 87-base-pair reads, so those segments were excluded. When HLA alleles, especially DR and DQ, strongly co-occurred, TCR associations were difficult to assign to individual alleles. The authors suggested that the approach could potentially be generalized to other disease states and immunological phenotypes. A later analysis found that TCR association rates varied across HLA loci, with DRB1 alleles showing the most associated TCRs and HLA-C alleles the fewest. A few of the identified cytomegalovirus-associated TCR beta chains were confirmed in vitro to be specific for cytomegalovirus antigens. A further reported finding was that TCR beta sequences accurately predicted the HLA-A and HLA-B alleles for most subjects in the first cohort. Cytomegalovirus status was reported to be diagnosed by the classifier with high specificity and sensitivity in both the original and validation cohorts. Most CMV-associated TCR beta chains appeared to be HLA-restricted in a later analysis, and the HLA associations seemed to be driven largely by CMV exposure. Compared with the roughly 700-donor mean, donors in an Asian-associated ancestry cluster had fewer N-insertions in productive TCRs, according to a later genetic analysis. Because HLA typing was missing for some donors at each locus, association tests included only the typed subset. A later genetic analysis associated a missense DCLRE1C variant with V-gene and J-gene trimming of TCR beta chains, and an independent cohort replicated the association. A group of highly shared sequence variants was considered likely to be a technical artifact of the sequencing pipeline. Roughly uniform sequencing depth across donors was assumed in presence/absence analyses, although this assumption may not hold. A later analysis reported that several top co-occurrence clusters appeared linked to parvovirus B19, influenza, CMV and Epstein-Barr virus. Only TCR beta chains were sequenced in this cohort, and the absence of alpha or paired-chain data limited detectable features. The study listed 170 or so TCR beta chains as associated with cytomegalovirus. Linkage disequilibrium might explain the correlated functional status among segregating V segments, but an unknown experimental factor could not be ruled out. A later analysis associated about 17,000 TCR beta sequences with specific HLA alleles at a false discovery rate of 0.05. Most TCR sequences were observed very rarely across donors, whereas some public TCRs were present in many individuals. An earlier analysis of 587 of the donors showed that most TCR beta V segments appeared in productive rearrangements either about 87% or about 30% of the time, which broadly matched IMGT annotations. Because counts were too low, seventeen rarely observed V segments, including chromosome 9 orphons, were excluded from the earlier analysis of 587 of the donors. For the cohort, immune exposure information was limited to CMV serostatus.

Turning to this clone: The clone's antigen remains unknown. The input lacks base qualities; no much larger clone sits a single base away.

The cohort consisted of some 730 healthy bone marrow donors. All cohort members were sampled while nominally healthy, although unrecorded immune exposures were likely present. The donor was CMV seropositive and was included in the group of around 300 seropositive cohort members. A peripheral blood sample was provided by each donor, and peripheral blood mononuclear cells were used for TCR beta sequencing. Genomic DNA extraction from the blood cell samples was performed with the Qiagen DNeasy Blood Extraction Kit. Library method: the immunoSEQ multiplex PCR assay. A mixture of 60 forward primers for TCR Vbeta segments and 13 reverse primers for TCR Jbeta segments was used in the multiplex PCR. The CDR3 region of rearranged TCR beta genes was amplified from genomic DNA with a multiplex PCR assay. Amplified TCR beta libraries were sequenced as 87-base-pair reads on the Illumina HiSeq System. Concerning the study's data processing: In a later analysis, some 80 million unique TCR beta chains were counted across the 500 to 850 repertoires, and around 10 million of these chains were shared by at least two donors. Raw reads were error-corrected and collapsed into unique sequences with a nearest-neighbor algorithm that merged closely related sequences to remove PCR and sequencing errors. CDR3 sequences were aligned to IMGT reference sequences to assign V, D and J gene segments. For a sequence to be retained, a match of at least six nucleotides to both a V gene segment and a J gene segment was required. A rearrangement was called productive if the CDR3 had no stop codons and remained in frame with V and J, and every other rearrangement was called non-productive. CDR3 was defined according to IMGT convention as the region running from the second conserved V-encoded cysteine to the conserved J-encoded phenylalanine. The earlier analysis of about 610 of the donors excluded sequences that lacked an unambiguous match to a single V gene segment. An earlier analysis of several hundred of the donors classified V segments as functional when productive rearrangements were above 56.7% and as segregating when the standard deviation between donors was above 5%. A statistical classification framework was developed to diagnose cytomegalovirus status using the catalog of TCR beta chain sequences. A later analysis assigned V and J genes by comparing TCR nucleotide sequences with IMGT/GENE-DB human TR gene sequences. Using the TCRdist pipeline, a later analysis assigned CDR3 sequences along with most-parsimonious VDJ recombination scenarios. In a later analysis, every TCR beta chain was defined by the combination of its CDR3 amino acid sequence and its V-gene family, and reads without a unique V-gene family were dropped. To address suspected cross-contamination and a sequencing artifact, a later analysis removed a few hundred highly shared, low-generation-probability nucleotide sequences. In a later analysis, a clonal expansion index was calculated for each public chain from normalized within-repertoire ranks of inferred template counts. Generation probabilities in a later analysis came from a VDJ recombination model fitted to out-of-frame rearrangements, and those results were checked against IGoR. In a later analysis, hypergeometric tests were used to score TCR-TCR, TCR-HLA and TCR-CMV co-occurrence, with a repertoire-size bias correction applied to TCR pairs. A later analysis estimated false discovery rates by permuting HLA or CMV assignments 20 times. In a later analysis, co-occurring TCRs were grouped using DBSCAN, with TCRdist sequence similarity added in when clustering inside HLA-allele-positive subsets. Co-occurrence clustering excluded repertoires with fewer than 30,000 or more than 120,000 public chains, plus five with anomalous nucleotide sharing. TCRdb took this table from immuneACCESS and kept in-frame rearrangements with V and J called. Such tables lack part of the clones; where checked against another copy, unresolved V genes explain under half of the gap, and the rest is unexplained. V, J and clone size are those of that table, while D and trimming were read from the DNA. The sample table shows around 140,000 clones, and 70% to 85% are seen once. The ten largest clones capture roughly 1.4% of the sample.

The germline V gene provides CDR1 MNHNS and CDR2 SASEGT. Relative to germline, V is missing 4 bases and J is missing 5 bases, with 2 bases of the junction outside any gene match. Taken from cysteine to phenylalanine, the CDR3 has 14 residues. CDR3 DNA is the only sequence kept; it has 42 bases, read in frame from the first base. The TCR sequence derives from a man aged 30 to 39 in good health and CMV-seropositive. The V and J genes are TRBV6-1 and TRBJ1-5, with TRBD1 matching 10 junction bases. Sequenced input: PBMCs. The base sequence is TGTGCCAGCAGTGTGACAGGGGGCGATCAGCCCCAGCATTTT. Its translation is CASSVTGGDQPQHF.